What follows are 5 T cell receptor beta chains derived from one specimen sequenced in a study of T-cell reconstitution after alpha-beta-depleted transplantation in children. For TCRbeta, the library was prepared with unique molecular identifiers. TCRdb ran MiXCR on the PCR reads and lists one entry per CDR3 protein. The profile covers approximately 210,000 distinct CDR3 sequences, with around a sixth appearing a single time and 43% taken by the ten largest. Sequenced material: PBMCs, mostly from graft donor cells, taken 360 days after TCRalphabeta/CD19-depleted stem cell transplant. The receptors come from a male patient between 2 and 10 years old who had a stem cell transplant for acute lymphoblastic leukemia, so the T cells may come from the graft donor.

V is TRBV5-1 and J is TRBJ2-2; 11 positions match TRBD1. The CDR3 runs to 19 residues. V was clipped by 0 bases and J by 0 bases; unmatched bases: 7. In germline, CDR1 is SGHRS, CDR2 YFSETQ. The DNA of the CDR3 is TGCGCCAGCAGCTTGGGGTGGACAGGGGGCGTCACGAACACCGGGGAGCTGTTTTTT. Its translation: CASSLGWTGGVTNTGELFF.

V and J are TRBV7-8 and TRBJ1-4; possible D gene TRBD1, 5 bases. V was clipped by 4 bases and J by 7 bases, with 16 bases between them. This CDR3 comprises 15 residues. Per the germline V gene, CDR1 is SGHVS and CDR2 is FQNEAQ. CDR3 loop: CASSSSTVTPEKLFF. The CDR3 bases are TGTGCCAGCAGCTCCTCGACAGTAACACCTGAAAAACTGTTTTTT.

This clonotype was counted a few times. As DNA, the CDR3 is TGTGCCAGCAGCCCGACCGATGGGGCGCAAGAGACCCAGTACTTC. Amino acids: CASSPTDGAQETQYF. This chain links TRBV6-1 with TRBJ2-5, with TRBD1 as a possible D gene (5 bases). In germline, CDR1 is MNHNS, CDR2 SASEGT. The CDR3 extends over 15 amino acids. V gave up 6 bases and J gave up 2 bases, with 16 bases separating them.

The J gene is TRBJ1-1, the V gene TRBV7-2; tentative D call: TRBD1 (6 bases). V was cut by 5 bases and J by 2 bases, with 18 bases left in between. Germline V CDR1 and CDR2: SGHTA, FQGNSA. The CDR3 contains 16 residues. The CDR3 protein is CASSDHSTGFNTEAFF. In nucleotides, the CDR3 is TGTGCCAGCAGCGACCACTCTACAGGGTTTAACACTGAAGCTTTCTTT.

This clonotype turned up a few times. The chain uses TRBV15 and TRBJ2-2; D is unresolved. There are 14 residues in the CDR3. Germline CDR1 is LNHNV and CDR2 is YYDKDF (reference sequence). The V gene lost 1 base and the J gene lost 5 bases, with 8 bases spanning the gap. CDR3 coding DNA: TGTGCCACCAGCAGAGTCCTGGGAACCGGGGAGCTGTTTTTT. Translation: CATSRVLGTGELFF.